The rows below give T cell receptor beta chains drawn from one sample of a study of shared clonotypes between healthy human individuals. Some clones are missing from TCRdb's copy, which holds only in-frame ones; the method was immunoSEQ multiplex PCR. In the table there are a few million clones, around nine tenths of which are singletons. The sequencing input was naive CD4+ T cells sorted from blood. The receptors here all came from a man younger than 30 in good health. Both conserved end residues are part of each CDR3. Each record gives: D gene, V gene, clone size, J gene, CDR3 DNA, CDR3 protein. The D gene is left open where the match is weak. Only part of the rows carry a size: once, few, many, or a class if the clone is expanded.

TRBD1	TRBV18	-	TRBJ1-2	TGTGCCAGCTCACGCGCGACAGGGGGCAGTAACTTGGACTATGGCTACACCTTC	CASSRATGGSNLDYGYTF
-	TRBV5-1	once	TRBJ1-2	TGCGCGTCTGCCAGCAGCTCGACAGCCTATGGCTACACCTTC	CASASSSTAYGYTF
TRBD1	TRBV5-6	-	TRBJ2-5	TGTGCCAGCAGCTCGGACAGGGGGCTAAGGCAAGAGACCCAGTACTTC	CASSSDRGLRQETQYF
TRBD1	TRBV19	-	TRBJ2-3	TGTGCCAGTAGTACAGGGGGCGGGAAAGATACGCAGTATTTT	CASSTGGGKDTQYF
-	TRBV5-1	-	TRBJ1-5	TGCGCCAGCAGCTTGACGCCCGGCAGCGACAATCAGCCCCAGCATTTT	CASSLTPGSDNQPQHF
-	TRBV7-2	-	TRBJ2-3	TGTGCCAGCAGCACCGGGACCCCTAATACGCAGTATTTT	CASSTGTPNTQYF
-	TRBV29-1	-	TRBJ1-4	TGCAGCGTTGAAGGAAGCGGAAATGAAAAACTGTTTTTT	CSVEGSGNEKLFF
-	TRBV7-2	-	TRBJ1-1	TGTGCCAGCAGCTTGGGCAGGAACACTGAAGCTTTCTTT	CASSLGRNTEAFF
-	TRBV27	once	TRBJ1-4	TGTGCCAGCAGTTTATGGCAGAGCCTTAATGAAAAACTGTTTTTT	CASSLWQSLNEKLFF
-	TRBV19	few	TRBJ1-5	TGTGCCAGCAGCGGGACGGCGGGGAATCAGCCCCAGCATTTT	CASSGTAGNQPQHF
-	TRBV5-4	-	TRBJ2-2	TGTGCCAGCAGCCCCACCGGAGGGGAGAACACCGGGGAGCTGTTTTTT	CASSPTGGENTGELFF
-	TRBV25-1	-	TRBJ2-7	TGTGCCAGCAGTGTGGCGAGCGAGCAGTACTTC	CASSVASEQYF
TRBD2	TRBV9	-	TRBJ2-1	TGTGCCAGCAGCCCGCAGGCTAGCGGGTCCTACAATGAGCAGTTCTTC	CASSPQASGSYNEQFF
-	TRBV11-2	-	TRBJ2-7	TGTGCCAGCAGCCAGAACGCGAGGCAGTACTTC	CASSQNARQYF
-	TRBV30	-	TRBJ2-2	TGTGCCTGGAACCCGGCGGGGCCCGGGGAGCTGTTTTTT	CAWNPAGPGELFF
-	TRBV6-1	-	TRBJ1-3	TGTGCCAGCAGCAAGTTTGGGGGGGTAGAATATTTT	CASSKFGGVEYF
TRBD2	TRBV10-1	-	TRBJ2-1	TGCGCCAGCGGGACTAACAATGAGCAGTTCTTC	CASGTNNEQFF
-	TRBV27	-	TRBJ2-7	TGTGCCAGCAGTTTAAAATCGGGGTCCTACGAGCAGTACTTC	CASSLKSGSYEQYF
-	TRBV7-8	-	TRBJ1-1	TGTGCCAGCAGCTTAATGGGGGGGGTGCGGACCACTGAAGCTTTCTTT	CASSLMGGVRTTEAFF
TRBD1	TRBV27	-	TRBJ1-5	TGTGCCAGCAGCCCGAATGTAGGGACAGGGGTTACTCAGCCCCAGCATTTT	CASSPNVGTGVTQPQHF
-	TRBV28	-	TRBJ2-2	TGTGCCAGCAGTTTACGGGGCATCGGGGAGCTGTTTTTT	CASSLRGIGELFF
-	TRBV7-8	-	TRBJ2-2	TGTGCCAGCAGCCGTGAAGAGGTCGGGGAGCTGTTTTTT	CASSREEVGELFF
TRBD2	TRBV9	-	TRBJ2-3	TGTGCCAGCAGCGTCAGGACTAGCGGGGGCACAGATACGCAGTATTTT	CASSVRTSGGTDTQYF
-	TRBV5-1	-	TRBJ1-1	TGCGCCAGCGGTTACGGGGATACTGAAGCTTTCTTT	CASGYGDTEAFF
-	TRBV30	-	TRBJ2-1	TGTGCCTGGACCAGCGAAGGTGAGCAGTTCTTC	CAWTSEGEQFF
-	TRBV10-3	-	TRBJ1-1	TGTGCCATCAGTGAGTCGAAGTTCTTGATGGGTCTGAACACTGAAGCTTTCTTT	CAISESKFLMGLNTEAFF
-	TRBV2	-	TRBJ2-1	TGTGCCAGCAGTGAAGAGGACGTCCGTGGGTCGTTCTTC	CASSEEDVRGSFF
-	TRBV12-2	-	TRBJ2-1	TGTGCAAGTCGCCATTCGTATTGTCGTGGAGCCAAGCAGTTCTTC	CASRHSYCRGAKQFF
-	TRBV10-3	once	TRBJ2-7	TGTGCCATCAGTGGTGGGGGTTCCTACGAGCAGTACTTC	CAISGGGSYEQYF
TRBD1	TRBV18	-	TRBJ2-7	TGTGCCAGCTCACCTCCAGGACAGGGTGCCTACGAGCAGTACTTC	CASSPPGQGAYEQYF
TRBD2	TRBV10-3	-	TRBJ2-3	TGTGCCATCAGTGAGTCTAGCGGGGGGGCGAGCACAGATACGCAGTATTTT	CAISESSGGASTDTQYF
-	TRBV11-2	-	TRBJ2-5	TGTGCCAGCAGCCGGTGGGAGACCCAGTACTTC	CASSRWETQYF
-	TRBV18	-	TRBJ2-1	TGTGCCAGCTCACTTCGGACAGAACCCAATGAGCAGTTCTTC	CASSLRTEPNEQFF
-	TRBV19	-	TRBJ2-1	TGTGCCAGTAGTATTGGCGGGATCTCCTACAATGAGCAGTTCTTC	CASSIGGISYNEQFF
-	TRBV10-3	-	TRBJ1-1	TGTGCCATCAGTTGGGAACTTGGCACTGAAGCTTTCTTT	CAISWELGTEAFF